The 21 T cell receptor beta chains given below trace back to one sample, sequenced in a study of CD8 T cells in ankylosing spondylitis. TCRdb recomputed calls from the 5' RACE reads with MiXCR, one row per CDR3 protein. The repertoire holds nearly 250,000 distinct CDR3 sequences, with roughly 32% as singletons. Sequencing was performed on blood, either unsorted or a sorted T cell fraction (not recorded which). Receptor source: a male donor with ankylosing spondylitis or in good health (not recorded which).

J is TRBJ2-2 and V is TRBV12-3 or TRBV12-4; 7 positions agree with TRBD1. After removal of 6 bases from V and 4 bases from J, the junction contained 5 bases not matched to a gene. The CDR3 loop spans 14 amino acids. The CDR3 DNA reads as TGTGCCAGCAGCAAGGGACAGAGCACCGGGGAGCTGTTTTTT. Translating it yields CASSKGQSTGELFF.

The rearrangement links TRBV20-1 to TRBJ2-2; 9 bases are shared with TRBD1. V dropped 6 bases and J dropped 4; count of bases not matched to a gene: 9. From germline, CDR1 is DFQATT and CDR2 SNEGSKA (reference sequence). The CDR3 has 15 residues. The CDR3 region is CSATPRDRATGELFF. The DNA of the CDR3 is TGCAGTGCGACGCCCCGGGACAGGGCCACCGGGGAGCTGTTTTTT.

V is TRBV5-5 and J is TRBJ2-1; 9 bases map to TRBD2. The CDR3 is 18 amino acids. With 0 bases clipped from V and 9 bases from J, the junction kept 16 bases outside the gene matches. Germline CDR1 SGHKS, CDR2 YYEKEE (reference sequence). CDR3: CASSLGRGGAQPLPEQFF. The DNA of the CDR3 is TGTGCCAGCAGCTTGGGGCGGGGGGGCGCTCAACCCCTTCCTGAGCAGTTCTTC. Full variable domain (remainder filled in from reference TRBV5-5 and TRBJ2-1): DAGVTQSPTHLIKTRGQQVTLRCSPISGHKSVSWYQQVLGQGPQFIFQYYEKEERGRGNFPDRFSARQFPNYSSELNVNALLLGDSALYLCASSLGRGGAQPLPEQFFGPGTRLTVL.

This clonotype was detected only a few times. The genes are TRBV7-9 and TRBJ2-7, with TRBD1 identical over 8 bases. This CDR3 contains 15 residues. Germline V lookup: CDR1 SEHNR, CDR2 FQNEAQ (reference sequence). Trimming cost V 5 bases and J 3 bases; bases outside gene matches: 9. CDR3: CASSPGQGTVYEQYF. The CDR3 DNA is TGTGCCAGCAGCCCTGGACAGGGTACTGTCTACGAGCAGTACTTC.

This clonotype was found a few times. The genes are TRBV20-1 and TRBJ1-2; D remains unclear. Per the germline V gene, CDR1 is DFQATT and CDR2 is SNEGSKA (reference sequence). The CDR3 runs to 14 residues. The CDR3 reads CRPTASISNYGYTF. CDR3 nucleotide sequence: TGCAGGCCCACGGCCTCTATTTCTAACTATGGCTACACCTTC.

The chain recombines TRBV11-2 with TRBJ1-2; no clear D. The germline V gene has CDR1 SGHAT and CDR2 FQNNGV. This CDR3 has 16 amino acids. V was shortened by 1 base and J by 5 bases, with 17 bases between the two germline ends. CDR3 amino acids: CASSLGLFPSIYGYTF. The CDR3 bases are TGTGCCAGCAGCTTAGGGTTGTTTCCCTCTATTTATGGCTACACCTTC. Full variable domain (missing parts from reference TRBV11-2 and TRBJ1-2): EAGVAQSPRYKIIEKRQSVAFWCNPISGHATLYWYQQILGQGPKLLIQFQNNGVVDDSQLPKDRFSAERLKGVDSTLKIQPAKLEDSAVYLCASSLGLFPSIYGYTFGSGTRLTVV.

The V and J genes are TRBV7-9 and TRBJ2-3, with 7 bases fitting TRBD2. The V and J ends lost 4 bases and 5 bases, in that order; junction bases with no gene match: 6. The V gene's germline CDR1 is SEHNR and CDR2 FQNEAQ (reference sequence). CDR3 length: 14 amino acids. The CDR3 nucleotides are TGTGCCAGCAGCTCGTTGGGGGGGGGAGATACGCAGTATTTT. This gives the protein CASSSLGGGDTQYF.

This clonotype was counted between two and nine times. This chain links TRBV12-3 or TRBV12-4 with TRBJ1-1; 8 bases are shared with TRBD1. This CDR3 comprises 14 residues. The V and J ends lost 7 bases and 1 base, in that order; junction bases with no gene match: 5. Here the CDR3 reads CASNTDRENTEAFF. As DNA, the CDR3 is TGTGCCAGCAATACGGACAGGGAGAACACTGAAGCTTTCTTT.

The gene calls are TRBV10-3 and TRBJ2-7; 7 bases are a match to TRBD1. The V segment lost 0 bases and the J segment 0 bases; nucleotides outside the gene matches: 2. Germline V lookup: CDR1 ENHRY, CDR2 SYGVKD. This CDR3 region has 15 residues. CDR3 sequence: CAISESRDSSYEQYF. In DNA form, the CDR3 reads TGTGCCATCAGTGAGTCCCGGGACAGCTCCTACGAGCAGTACTTC.

The gene calls are TRBV7-9 and TRBJ1-3; D gene unclear. Germline V CDR1 and CDR2: SEHNR, FQNEAQ (reference sequence). The V end was cut by 10 bases, the J end by 0 bases, with 16 bases between. This CDR3 comprises 15 residues. The CDR3 region has the DNA TGTGCCACCGGCTCAGTGCCGTTCTCTGGAAACACCATATATTTT. Its protein product is CATGSVPFSGNTIYF.

The chain employs TRBV12-3 or TRBV12-4 and TRBJ2-5, with unresolved D. The CDR3 is made up of 12 amino acids. Trimming took off 3 bases at V and 5 bases at J, with 7 bases between the two ends. CDR3 sequence: CASSFGVETQYF. Written as DNA, the CDR3 is TGTGCCAGCAGTTTTGGGGTTGAGACCCAGTACTTC.

This clonotype turned up a few times. The chain links TRBV5-1 to TRBJ2-5, with D tentatively TRBD2 (5 bases). The CDR3 is 15 residues long. Per the germline V gene, CDR1 is SGHRS and CDR2 is YFSETQ. V lost 0 bases to trimming and J lost 2 bases, with 11 bases between them. CDR3 loop: CASSLATGMQETQYF. CDR3 nucleotide sequence: TGCGCCAGCAGCTTGGCCACCGGGATGCAAGAGACCCAGTACTTC.

This clonotype was detected only a few times. This rearrangement joins TRBV20-1 to TRBJ2-2; tentative D call: TRBD2 (5 bases). V lost 1 base and J lost 6, with 9 bases in between. There are 13 residues in the CDR3. Per the germline V gene, CDR1 is DFQATT and CDR2 is SNEGSKA (reference sequence). The CDR3 here is CSARVLEAGELFF. For the CDR3, the DNA is TGCAGTGCTAGAGTACTAGAGGCCGGGGAGCTGTTTTTT.

The V gene is TRBV20-1, the J gene TRBJ1-3, with D possibly matching TRBD1 (5 bases). Looked up from germline, CDR1 is DFQATT and CDR2 is SNEGSKA (reference sequence). Trimming took off 6 bases at V and 7 bases at J, with 22 bases between the two ends. This CDR3 is built from 15 residues. The CDR3 DNA is TGCAGTGCCAGGCCTGGGGCGCGGAGGGAGAACACCATATATTTT. Its protein product is CSARPGARRENTIYF.

The V and J genes are TRBV5-1 and TRBJ2-7, with 8 bases lining up with TRBD1. Germline CDR1 is SGHRS and CDR2 is YFSETQ. CDR3 length equals 14 residues. V gave up 4 bases and J gave up 5 bases; unmatched junction bases: 8. CDR3 coding DNA: TGCGCCAGCAGCCTCAGGGGGCTAGGCGACGAGCAGTACTTC. Protein: CASSLRGLGDEQYF.

V is TRBV5-1 and J is TRBJ2-3; a weak D match, TRBD1 (6 bases). Looked up from germline, CDR1 is SGHRS and CDR2 is YFSETQ. Trimming removed 4 bases at V and 6 bases at J, with 12 bases between. The CDR3 loop spans 13 amino acids. CDR3 residues: CASSENDRDTQYF. The CDR3 bases are TGCGCCAGCAGCGAGAATGACAGGGATACGCAGTATTTT. Full variable domain (outside the CDR3, taken from reference TRBV5-1 and TRBJ2-3): KAGVTQTPRYLIKTRGQQVTLSCSPISGHRSVSWYQQTPGQGLQFLFEYFSETQRNKGNFPGRFSGRQFSNSRSEMNVSTLELGDSALYLCASSENDRDTQYFGPGTRLTVL.

This clonotype was counted only a few times. The gene calls are TRBV20-1 and TRBJ1-5; 7 nucleotides match TRBD1. Looked up from germline, CDR1 is DFQATT and CDR2 is SNEGSKA (reference sequence). V gave up 3 bases and J gave up 0 bases; unmatched junction bases: 5. This CDR3 has 15 amino acids. The CDR3 bases are TGCAGTGCTAGTATGGACAGGTATAGCAATCAGCCCCAGCATTTT. Its protein product is CSASMDRYSNQPQHF.

The J gene is TRBJ2-3, the V gene TRBV10-3; D is unresolved. The CDR3 loop spans 12 amino acids. Trimming removed 6 bases from V and 3 bases from J, with 7 bases in between. Germline V gives CDR1 ENHRY, CDR2 SYGVKD. Here the CDR3 reads CAISPGTDTQYF. CDR3 nucleotides: TGTGCCATCAGCCCTGGAACAGATACGCAGTATTTT.

This clonotype has a handful of counts. This chain uses TRBV20-1 with TRBJ1-4; D is undetermined. Between the trimmed V and J ends, which lost 7 bases and 8 bases, there was a span of 17 bases. CDR1 and CDR2 (germline): DFQATT, SNEGSKA (reference sequence). The CDR3 sequence is 13 residues long. CDR3 nucleotides: TGCAGTGTCCGCTCCTACTTTGAGGAAAAACTGTTTTTT. Translating gives CSVRSYFEEKLFF.

The chain recombines TRBV7-2 with TRBJ2-3; 8 bases fit TRBD2. Trimming cost V 6 bases and J 8 bases; bases outside gene matches: 13. The CDR3 sequence is 15 residues long. The germline CDR1 and CDR2 sequences are SGHTA and FQGNSA. The CDR3 reads CASSPRLGLGGTQYF. DNA for the CDR3: TGTGCCAGCAGTCCTCGTCTGGGACTAGGAGGTACGCAGTATTTT.

The sample holds a few counts of this clonotype. The chain has TRBV12-3 or TRBV12-4 and TRBJ1-5; 8 bases map to TRBD1. The length of the CDR3 is 14 residues. After removal of 5 bases from V and 3 bases from J, the junction contained 3 bases not matched to a gene. For the CDR3, the DNA is TGTGCCAGCAGTGCGACAGGGGACAATCAGCCCCAGCATTTT. As protein: CASSATGDNQPQHF.